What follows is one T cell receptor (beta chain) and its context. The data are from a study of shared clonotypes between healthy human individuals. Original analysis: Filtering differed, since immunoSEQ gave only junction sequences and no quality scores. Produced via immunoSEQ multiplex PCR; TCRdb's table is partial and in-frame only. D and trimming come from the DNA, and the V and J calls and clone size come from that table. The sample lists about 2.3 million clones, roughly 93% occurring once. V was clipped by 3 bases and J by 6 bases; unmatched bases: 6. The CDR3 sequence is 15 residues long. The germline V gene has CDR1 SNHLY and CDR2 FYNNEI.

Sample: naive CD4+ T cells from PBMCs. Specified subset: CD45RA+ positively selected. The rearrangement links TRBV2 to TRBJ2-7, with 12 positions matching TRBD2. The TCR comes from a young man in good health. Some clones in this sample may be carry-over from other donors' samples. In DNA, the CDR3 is TGTGCCAGCAGTGATGACGGACTAGCGGGATTCGAGCAGTACTTC. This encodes CASSDDGLAGFEQYF.